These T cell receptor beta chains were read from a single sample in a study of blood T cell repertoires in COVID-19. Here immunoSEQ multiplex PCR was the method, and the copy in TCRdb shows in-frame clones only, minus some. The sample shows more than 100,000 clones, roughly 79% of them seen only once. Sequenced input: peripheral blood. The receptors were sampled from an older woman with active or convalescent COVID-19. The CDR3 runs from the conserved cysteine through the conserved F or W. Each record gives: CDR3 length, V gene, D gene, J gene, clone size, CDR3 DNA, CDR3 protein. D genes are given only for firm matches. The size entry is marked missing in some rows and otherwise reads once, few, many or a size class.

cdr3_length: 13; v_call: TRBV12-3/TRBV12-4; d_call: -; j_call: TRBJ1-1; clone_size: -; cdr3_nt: TGTGCCAGCAGTTTCGTTGAGGGCACTGAAGCTTTCTTT; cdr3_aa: CASSFVEGTEAFF
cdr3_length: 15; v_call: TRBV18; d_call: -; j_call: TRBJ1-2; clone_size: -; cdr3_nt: TGTGCCAGCTCACCCCCCCGGGGGTATAACTATGGCTACACCTTC; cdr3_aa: CASSPPRGYNYGYTF
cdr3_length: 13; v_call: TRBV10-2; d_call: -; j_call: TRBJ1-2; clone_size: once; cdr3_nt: TGCGCCAGCAGTGAGTCGGGGGGCTATGGCTACACCTTC; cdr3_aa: CASSESGGYGYTF
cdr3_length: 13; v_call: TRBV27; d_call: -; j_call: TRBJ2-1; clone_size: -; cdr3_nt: TGTGCCAGCAGTTTATCGATTGTCGGGGAGCAGTTCTTC; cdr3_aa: CASSLSIVGEQFF
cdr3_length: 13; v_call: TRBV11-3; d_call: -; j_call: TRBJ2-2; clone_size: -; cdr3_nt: TGTGCCAGCAGCTTAGACAGGGCCGGGGAGCTGTTTTTT; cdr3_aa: CASSLDRAGELFF
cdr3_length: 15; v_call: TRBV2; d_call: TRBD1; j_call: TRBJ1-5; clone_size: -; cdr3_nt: TGTGCCAGCAGTAATACGGGACAGGGGGGACAGCCCCAGCATTTT; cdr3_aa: CASSNTGQGGQPQHF
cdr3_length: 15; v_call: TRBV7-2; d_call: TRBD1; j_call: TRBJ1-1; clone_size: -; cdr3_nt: TGTGCCAGCAGACCTAAAAGACAGGGGTACACTGAAGCTTTCTTT; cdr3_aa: CASRPKRQGYTEAFF
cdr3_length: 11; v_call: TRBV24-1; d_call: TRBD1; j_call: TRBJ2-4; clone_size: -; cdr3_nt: TGTGCCACTGGACAGGAAAACATTCAGTACTTC; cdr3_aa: CATGQENIQYF
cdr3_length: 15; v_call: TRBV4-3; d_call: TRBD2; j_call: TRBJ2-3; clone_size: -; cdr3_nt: TGCGCCAGCAGCCAAGAGGGACTAGCCTTGGGTACGCAGTATTTT; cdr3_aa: CASSQEGLALGTQYF
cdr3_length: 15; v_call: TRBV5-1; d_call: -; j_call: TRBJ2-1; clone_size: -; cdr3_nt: TGCGCCAGCAGCTTGGAGGCGGGGCGCGGTGTGGAGCAGTTCTTC; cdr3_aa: CASSLEAGRGVEQFF
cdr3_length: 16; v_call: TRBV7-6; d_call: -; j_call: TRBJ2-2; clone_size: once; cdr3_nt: TGTGCCAGCAGCAAACCTTTCGGACTCGGGACCGGGGAGCTGTTTTTT; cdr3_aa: CASSKPFGLGTGELFF
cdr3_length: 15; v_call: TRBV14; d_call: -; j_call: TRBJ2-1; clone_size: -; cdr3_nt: TGTGCCAGCAGCCTCCCCCGGACAGCCTACAATGAGCAGTTCTTC; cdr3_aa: CASSLPRTAYNEQFF
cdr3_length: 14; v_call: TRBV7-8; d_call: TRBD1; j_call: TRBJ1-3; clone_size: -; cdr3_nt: TGTGCCAGCAGCGTGACAGGGGCTGGAAACACCATATATTTT; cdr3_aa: CASSVTGAGNTIYF
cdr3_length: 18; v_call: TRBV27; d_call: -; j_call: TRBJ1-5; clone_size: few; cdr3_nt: TGTGCCACCCAGCGCCGAGCCGGGGACAAGTTTTTTCGTCAGCCCCAGCATTTT; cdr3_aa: CATQRRAGDKFFRQPQHF
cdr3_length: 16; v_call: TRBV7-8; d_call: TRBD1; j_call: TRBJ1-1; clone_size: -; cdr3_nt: TGTGCCAGCAGCGCAAGCTCACAGGGGGCAGGCACTGAAGCTTTCTTT; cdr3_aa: CASSASSQGAGTEAFF
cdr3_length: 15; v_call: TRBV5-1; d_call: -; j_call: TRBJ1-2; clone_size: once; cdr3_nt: TGCGCCAGCAGCTATGGGCAGGAAGCTAACTATGGCTACACCTTC; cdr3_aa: CASSYGQEANYGYTF
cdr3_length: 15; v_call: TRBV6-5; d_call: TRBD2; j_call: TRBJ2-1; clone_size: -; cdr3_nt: TGTGCCAGCAGTCTCCTAGCGGGAGGGCCCAATGAGCAGTTCTTC; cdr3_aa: CASSLLAGGPNEQFF
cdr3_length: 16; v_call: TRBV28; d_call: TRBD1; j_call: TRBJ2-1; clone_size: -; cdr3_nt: TGTGCCAGCAGTCGGGCCGGGACAGGGGGGAGAGATGAGCAGTTCTTC; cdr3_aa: CASSRAGTGGRDEQFF
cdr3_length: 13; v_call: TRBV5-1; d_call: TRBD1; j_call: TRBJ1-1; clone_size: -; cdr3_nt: TGCGCCAGCAGCGAGGGGACAGGGATTGAAGCTTTCTTT; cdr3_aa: CASSEGTGIEAFF
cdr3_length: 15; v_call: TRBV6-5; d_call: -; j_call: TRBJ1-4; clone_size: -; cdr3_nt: TGTGCCAGCAGTACACCCAGGACAACTAATGAAAAACTGTTTTTT; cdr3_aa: CASSTPRTTNEKLFF
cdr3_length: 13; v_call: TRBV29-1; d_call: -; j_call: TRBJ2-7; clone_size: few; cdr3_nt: TGCAGCGTTGAAGATGTGGGCAGCTACGAGCAGTACTTC; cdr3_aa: CSVEDVGSYEQYF
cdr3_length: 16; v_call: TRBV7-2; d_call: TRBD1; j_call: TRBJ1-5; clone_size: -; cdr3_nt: TGTGCCAGCAGCTTAGTGGGACAGGGAGGCAATCAGCCCCAGCATTTT; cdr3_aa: CASSLVGQGGNQPQHF
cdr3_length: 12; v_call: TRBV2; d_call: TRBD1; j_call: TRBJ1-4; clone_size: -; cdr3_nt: TGTGCCAGCAGTGAAAGGGGGCTCGCAGGGTTTTTT; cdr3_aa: CASSERGLAGFF
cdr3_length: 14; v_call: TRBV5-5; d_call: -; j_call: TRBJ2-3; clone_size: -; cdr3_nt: TGTGCCAGCAGCTCGGACTATTTCACAGATACGCAGTATTTT; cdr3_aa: CASSSDYFTDTQYF
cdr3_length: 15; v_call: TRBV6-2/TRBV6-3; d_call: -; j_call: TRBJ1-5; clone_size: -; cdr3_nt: TGTGCCAGCAGCCTACGGGGGTACGGAAATCAGCCCCAGCATTTT; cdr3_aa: CASSLRGYGNQPQHF
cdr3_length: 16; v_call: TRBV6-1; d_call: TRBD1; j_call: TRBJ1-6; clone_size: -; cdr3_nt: TGTGCCAGCAGTGAAATAAGTCAGGGGGCAGGGTCACCCCTCCACTTT; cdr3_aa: CASSEISQGAGSPLHF
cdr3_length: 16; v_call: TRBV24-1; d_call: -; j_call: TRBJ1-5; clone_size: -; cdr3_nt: TGTGCCACCAGTGATTGGACTGCCCATAGCAATCAGCCCCAGCATTTT; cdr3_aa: CATSDWTAHSNQPQHF
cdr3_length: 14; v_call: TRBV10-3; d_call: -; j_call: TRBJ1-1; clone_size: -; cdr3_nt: TGTGCCATCAGTGAGCTCAGGTCGAACACTGAAGCTTTCTTT; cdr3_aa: CAISELRSNTEAFF
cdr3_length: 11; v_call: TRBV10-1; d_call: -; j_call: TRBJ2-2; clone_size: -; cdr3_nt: TGCGCCAGCAGAGGGGGCGGGGAGCTGTTTTTT; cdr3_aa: CASRGGGELFF
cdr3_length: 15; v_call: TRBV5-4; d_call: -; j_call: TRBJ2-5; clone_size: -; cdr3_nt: TGTGCCAGCAGCTTGGAGGCCGGGAGAAAAGAGACCCAGTACTTC; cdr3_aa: CASSLEAGRKETQYF
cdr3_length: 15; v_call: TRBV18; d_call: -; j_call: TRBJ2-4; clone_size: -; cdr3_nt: TGTGCCAGCTCACCAAGAGCCGGGGAGGAAACCATTCAGTACTTC; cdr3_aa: CASSPRAGEETIQYF
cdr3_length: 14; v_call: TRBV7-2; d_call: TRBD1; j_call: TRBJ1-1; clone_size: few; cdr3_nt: TGTGCCAGCAGCGTTAGACAGGGACGGACTGAAGCTTTCTTT; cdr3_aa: CASSVRQGRTEAFF
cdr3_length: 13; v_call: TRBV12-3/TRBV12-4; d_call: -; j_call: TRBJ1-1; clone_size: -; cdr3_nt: TGTGCCAGCAGGCCGACAGTGAACACTGAAGCTTTCTTT; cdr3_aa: CASRPTVNTEAFF
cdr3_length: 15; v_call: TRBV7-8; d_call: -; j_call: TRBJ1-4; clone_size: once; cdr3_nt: TGTGCCAGCAGCTTTGCCGGGACACCTAATGAAAAACTGTTTTTT; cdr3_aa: CASSFAGTPNEKLFF
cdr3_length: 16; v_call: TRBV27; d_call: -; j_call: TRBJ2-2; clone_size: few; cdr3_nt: TGTGCCAGCAGTTACCAGGGGCCCCCGAACACCGGGGAGCTGTTTTTT; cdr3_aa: CASSYQGPPNTGELFF
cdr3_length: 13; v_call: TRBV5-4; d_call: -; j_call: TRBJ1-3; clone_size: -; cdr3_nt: TGTGCCAGCAGCTTGGCCGGTGGGGGGACCATATATTTT; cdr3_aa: CASSLAGGGTIYF
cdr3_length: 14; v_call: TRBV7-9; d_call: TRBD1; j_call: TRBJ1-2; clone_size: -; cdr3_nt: TGTGCCAGCAGCTTTAAGGACAGGGGCGATGGCTACACCTTC; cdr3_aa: CASSFKDRGDGYTF
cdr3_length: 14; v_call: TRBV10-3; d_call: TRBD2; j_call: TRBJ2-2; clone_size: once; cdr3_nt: TGTGCCATCGGCCTAGCGGGGGAGATCGGGGAGCTGTTTTTT; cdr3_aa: CAIGLAGEIGELFF
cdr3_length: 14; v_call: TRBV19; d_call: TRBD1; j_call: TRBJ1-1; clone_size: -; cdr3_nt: TGTGCCAGTAGTGCAGGACAGGCGGGCGCTGAAGCTTTCTTT; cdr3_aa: CASSAGQAGAEAFF
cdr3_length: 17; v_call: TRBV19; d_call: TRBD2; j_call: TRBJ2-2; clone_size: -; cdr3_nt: TGTGCCAGTAGTCTCACCCCCCCCCGGGGGGAAACCGGGGAGCTGTTTTTT; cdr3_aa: CASSLTPPRGETGELFF
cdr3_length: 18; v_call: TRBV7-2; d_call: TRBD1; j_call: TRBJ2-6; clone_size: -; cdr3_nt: TGTGCCAGCACCGAGGGGGGGACAGGGGTAATTGGGGCCAACGTCCTGACTTTC; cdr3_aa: CASTEGGTGVIGANVLTF
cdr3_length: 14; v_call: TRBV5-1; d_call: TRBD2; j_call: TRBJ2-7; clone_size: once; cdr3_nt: TGCGCCAGCAGCTTGTCGGGAGGCCAGTACGAGCAGTACTTC; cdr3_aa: CASSLSGGQYEQYF
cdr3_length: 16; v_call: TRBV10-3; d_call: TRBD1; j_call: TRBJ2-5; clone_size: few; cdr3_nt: TGTGCCATCAGTGATTTGGGACAGTTCGGACAAGAGACCCAGTACTTC; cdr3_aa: CAISDLGQFGQETQYF
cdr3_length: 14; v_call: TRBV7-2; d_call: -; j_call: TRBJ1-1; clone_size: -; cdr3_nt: TGTGCCAGCAGCTTAAATGGGGAGGCGGCTGAAGCTTTCTTT; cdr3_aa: CASSLNGEAAEAFF
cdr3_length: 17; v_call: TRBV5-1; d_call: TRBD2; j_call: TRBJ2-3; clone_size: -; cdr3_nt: TGCGCCAGCAGCATCGGACTAGCGGGAGGCGGGACAGATACGCAGTATTTT; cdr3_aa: CASSIGLAGGGTDTQYF